This T cell receptor beta chain was sequenced for a study of CD8+CD57+ T cells in acquired aplastic anemia (dated by TCRdb to about 2018). For the study in its entirety: DNA extracted from sorted CD4+ and CD8+ cells had a mean of around 3.3 ug, with a range of roughly 0.19 to 27.4 ug. CD8+CD57+ expansion was defined as frequency above the mean frequency observed in healthy subjects. The paper's findings and limits, for the study overall: Around 30 CD8+ CDR3 sequences were found to be shared between patients and controls, but these sequences appeared to be highly expressed in patients and within the immunodominant clones of the patients. CD8+ Simpson's diversity did not differ significantly between patients and healthy controls (P=0.060).

CDR1 and CDR2 were assigned from the germline V gene (reference sequence) as DFQATT and SNEGSKA. Between the V and J ends, shortened by 2 bases and 0 bases respectively, the junction contains 8 bases. The CDR3 covers 14 residues, taking in both the cysteine and the phenylalanine. CDR3 DNA is the only sequence kept; it has 42 bases, read in frame from the first base. Concerning this clonotype itself: Which antigen it targets is not known. No per-base quality is available; no much larger clone lies one base away.

Profiling of TCR beta VDJ combinations and CDR3 sequences used genomic DNA as the template. An Illumina HiSeq 2000 was the platform used for TCR repertoire sequencing. The source study handled its data this way. TRBV/TRBJ rearrangement plots, CDR3 size and DJ length profiles, and Simpson's diversity index were used to assess repertoires. The most abundant DNA sequence in the deep sequencing data was taken as the immunodominant clone. CDR3 amino acid sequences were checked for sharing across subjects and were also compared against the VDJdb database and published repertoires. TCRdb reworked the public reads: Q25 trimming with fastp, MiXCR clone assembly, productive beta chains retained. Records with the same CDR3 protein are collapsed into one entry carrying the most frequent genes and DNA. TCRdb, not the original authors, processed these V and J calls. The sample yields 75,000 to 100,000 distinct CDR3 sequences; about 67% were counted once. Jointly, the top ten make up 65% of the sample.

Flow cytometry had shown CD8+CD57+ cell expansion in the patients selected for sequencing. Every patient had a diagnosis of severe acquired aplastic anemia based on International Study of Aplastic Anemia and Agranulocytosis and Camitta criteria. No therapy had been received by the patients at the time of blood sampling. In this study, sorted CD4+ and CD8+ T cells from the blood of healthy subjects and of severe aplastic anemia patients had their TCR repertoires deep-sequenced. Patients were enrolled in the USA under clinicaltrials.gov protocols 00001620, 01623167, 00001397, 00071045, 00081523 and 00961064. Ficoll-Paque density gradient centrifugation was used to isolate peripheral blood mononuclear cells. CD4+ and CD8+ T cells were sorted by FACS or magnetic beads before DNA extraction.

The sequenced sample consisted of sorted CD4+, CD8+, or CD8+CD57+ T cells (not recorded which) from PBMCs. The TCR comes from a human donor with aplastic anemia. The chain employs TRBV20-1 and TRBJ2-1; there is no confident call for the D gene. The DNA reads TGCAGTGCTAGACTGCGCTACTCCTACAATGAGCAGTTCTTC. It specifies CSARLRYSYNEQFF.